The clone carrying this T cell receptor beta chain is deemed medium-sized by its frequency. Each sample's input was about 270 ng genomic DNA, 40,000 or so genome equivalents. TRB was amplified by touch-down multiplex PCR, primer pools A and B combined. TCRdb re-called the multiplex PCR reads; one entry per CDR3 protein, DNA not given. The sample table sets out some 6,600 distinct CDR3 sequences. These data belong to a study of T cell clusters in autoimmune cytopenias. The CDR3 extends over 13 amino acids. Germline V gives CDR1 LNHDA, CDR2 SQIVND (reference sequence). The sample consisted of peripheral blood. The chain couples TRBV19 to TRBJ2-3; the TRBD2 assignment by TCRdb is unverifiable without DNA. This TCR derives from a human donor with an autoimmune cytopenia or autoimmune hepatitis (not recorded which). CDR3 region: CASGLAGTDTQYF.